The sequence of this T cell receptor (beta chain) was determined in a study of CD8 T cell repertoires and HIV-1 epitope variants. In the study overall: Controls included no peptide, Ebola AY9 epitope, and a CMV, EBV, flu pool. Tested: three Gag epitope families, Nef HW9 and YT9. 1M T cells were kept uncultured as a baseline. General study results and limits: Beta chains alone show antigen proliferation, not cytokine profile or function.

TCRdb keeps only in-frame clones here, not all; method: immunoSEQ multiplex PCR. In the table there are roughly 5,600 clones, 64% of which are singletons. This clone was counted a few times. Its antigen is unknown. Material for sequencing was cultured CD8+ T cells derived from PBMCs. The TCR comes from a male donor with HIV.

CDR3 sequence (DNA): TGCGCCAGCAGCCAAGGAGATGAAGGGCGGCCTCTCCACTTT. Protein sequence: CASSQGDEGRPLHF. This sequence joins TRBV4-3 and TRBJ1-6; D is undetermined. The CDR3 is 14 residues long. V was clipped by 1 base and J by 16 bases, with 17 bases between them. The germline V gene encodes CDR1 LGHNA and CDR2 YSLEER.